Following are 23 T cell receptor beta chains from one sample sequenced in a study of T-cell memory formation after mild COVID-19. TCRdb passed the 5' RACE reads through MiXCR, listing each CDR3 protein once. The sample gives under 300,000 distinct CDR3 sequences, approximately 16% of which show up once; around 3.8% is in the top ten. Sample: PBMCs or a T cell subset sorted from them (not recorded which). These TCRs come from a man between 18 and 29 years old who had mild COVID-19 (a few samples of this study predate the infection). Cell type and time point are not known.

This clonotype has just a few counts. The genes are TRBV5-1 and TRBJ1-1; no reliable D call. Germline V gene sequence: CDR1 SGHRS, CDR2 YFSETQ. The CDR3 is 15 residues long. The V end was cut by 2 bases, the J end by 3 bases, with 14 bases between. CDR3 in DNA: TGCGCCAGCAGCTTTTTCTCGGATCCCGACACTGAAGCTTTCTTT. This sequence encodes CASSFFSDPDTEAFF.

This chain connects TRBV7-2 to TRBJ2-4, with TRBD1 matching 9 bases. V lost 6 bases to trimming and J lost 8 bases; unmatched junction nucleotides: 11. The CDR3 is made up of 15 amino acids. Germline CDR1 reads SGHTA; CDR2 reads FQGNSA. The CDR3 coding sequence is TGTGCCAGCAGTCGAGATCCGGGACAGGGAGACATTCAGTACTTC. It translates to CASSRDPGQGDIQYF.

The chain recombines TRBV29-1 with TRBJ2-1, with D possibly being TRBD2 (5 bases). From germline, CDR1 is SQVTM and CDR2 ANQGSEA. The V end was cut by 4 bases, the J end by 0 bases, with 13 bases between. The CDR3 runs to 15 residues. CDR3 protein: CSVGTSIHSYNEQFF. The CDR3, as DNA: TGCAGCGTTGGGACTTCAATCCACTCCTACAATGAGCAGTTCTTC.

This rearrangement joins TRBV2 to TRBJ2-7; a weak D match, TRBD2 (6 bases). V lost 6 bases and J lost 8, with 17 bases in between. CDR1 and CDR2 (germline): SNHLY, FYNNEI. The CDR3 spans 13 residues. CDR3 loop: CASRGGPTPKQYV. CDR3 in DNA: TGTGCCAGCAGGGGGGGTCCTACCCCCAAGCAGTACGTC.

This clonotype was counted between two and nine times. The genes are TRBV27 and TRBJ1-1; D is possibly TRBD1 (5 bases). CDR1 MNHEY and CDR2 SMNVEV come from the germline V gene (reference sequence). Trimming took 2 bases from V and 2 from J, leaving 9 bases between them. This CDR3 has 14 residues. CDR3 nucleotides: TGTGCCAGCAGTTTACTCAGGACAAACACTGAAGCTTTCTTT. Translation: CASSLLRTNTEAFF.

This clonotype was seen a few times. V usage is TRBV12-3 or TRBV12-4 and J usage is TRBJ1-1, with D hard to call. Trimming removed 8 bases at V and 7 bases at J, with 11 bases between. CDR3 length: 11 residues. DNA for the CDR3: TGTGCCAGCCAGTTGTGGCATGAAGCTTTCTTT. This gives the protein CASQLWHEAFF.

J is TRBJ2-5 and V is TRBV5-1; D call uncertain. Germline V gene data show CDR1 as SGHRS and CDR2 as YFSETQ. The CDR3 has 14 residues. Trimming shortened V by 4 bases and J by 5 bases, and 15 bases separated the two germline ends. CDR3 coding DNA: TGCGCCAGCAGCGCGTGGACCACCCGGGAGACCCAGTACTTC. It specifies CASSAWTTRETQYF.

The CDR3 loop is CASSLFQNTEAFF. The DNA for the CDR3 is TGTGCCAGCAGCTTATTCCAGAACACTGAAGCTTTCTTT. The chain employs TRBV7-3 and TRBJ1-1; D call uncertain. CDR1 is SGHTA, CDR2 FQGTGA, per germline. V dropped 2 bases and J dropped 1 base, with 5 bases sitting between them. CDR3 length equals 13 residues. The full variable domain, in which reference TRBV7-3 and TRBJ1-1 provide the parts outside the CDR3, is GAGVSQTPSNKVTEKGKYVELRCDPISGHTALYWYRQSLGQGPEFLIYFQGTGAADDSGLPNDRFFAVRPEGSVSTLKIQRTERGDSAVYLCASSLFQNTEAFFGQGTRLTVV.

This clonotype was detected a few times. V usage is TRBV12-5 and J usage is TRBJ2-5; the D is unclear. The V end was cut by 1 base, the J end by 4 bases, with 4 bases between. CDR1 and CDR2 (germline): LGHNT, FRNRAP. The CDR3 contains 12 residues. The CDR3 region has the DNA TGTGCTAGTGGTTTGGCCGGAGAGACCCAGTACTTC. The encoded protein is CASGLAGETQYF. The variable domain in full, with the rest retrieved from reference TRBV12-5 and TRBJ2-5, is DARVTQTPRHKVTEMGQEVTMRCQPILGHNTVFWYRQTMMQGLELLAYFRNRAPLDDSGMPKDRFSAEMPDATLATLKIQPSEPRDSAVYFCASGLAGETQYFGPGTRLLVL.

This clonotype was counted a few times. The chain carries TRBV12-3 or TRBV12-4 and TRBJ2-5; D is ambiguous. Trimming stripped 2 bases from V and 4 bases from J, with 11 bases between. This CDR3 comprises 14 residues. The CDR3 is CASSLMSTGETQYF. CDR3 coding DNA: TGTGCCAGCAGTTTAATGTCGACGGGAGAGACCCAGTACTTC.

The rearrangement joins TRBV12-3 or TRBV12-4 to TRBJ2-3, with 9 nucleotides matching TRBD2. The CDR3 has 17 residues. V lost 3 bases, J lost 2 bases, and 9 bases stayed unmatched. The CDR3: CASSFEATSGNTDTQYF. DNA for the CDR3: TGTGCCAGCAGTTTTGAGGCGACTAGCGGAAACACAGATACGCAGTATTTT.

In its sample, this clonotype was seen many times. The V and J genes are TRBV6-6 and TRBJ1-6; 9 bases fit TRBD1. The CDR3 has 16 residues. The junction had 10 bases not matched to a gene; V was cut back by 6 bases and J by 7 bases. Germline values: CDR1 MNHNY, CDR2 SVGAGI (reference sequence). DNA of the CDR3: TGTGCCAGCAGCCTTCCTTCCGGGACAGGGAATTCACCCCTCCACTTT. Its translation: CASSLPSGTGNSPLHF.

CDR3 sequence: CASSPGTGIFYEQYV. The CDR3, as DNA: TGTGCCAGCTCACCGGGGACAGGGATTTTCTACGAGCAGTACGTC. The chain has TRBV18 and TRBJ2-7; TRBD1 matches at 9 bases. The junction had 6 bases not matched to a gene; V was cut back by 3 bases and J by 3 bases. CDR1 KGHSH and CDR2 LQKENI come from the germline V gene. The CDR3 runs 15 residues.

The sample holds a few counts of this clonotype. The chain combines TRBV25-1 with TRBJ2-2; D may correspond to TRBD1 or TRBD2 (7 bases each). The germline V gene encodes CDR1 MGHDK and CDR2 SYGVNS. V was shortened by 2 bases and J by 5 bases, with 12 bases between the two germline ends. CDR3 length: 15 amino acids. DNA for the CDR3: TGTGCCAGCAGTGAAAACAGGGGAGGGACCGGGGAGCTGTTTTTT. Protein product: CASSENRGGTGELFF. The full variable domain, its missing parts supplied by reference TRBV25-1 and TRBJ2-2, is EADIYQTPRYLVIGTGKKITLECSQTMGHDKMYWYQQDPGMELHLIHYSYGVNSTEKGDLSSESTVSRIRTEHFPLTLESARPSHTSQYLCASSENRGGTGELFFGEGSRLTVL.

This clonotype appeared a few times. This chain's CDR3 is CASSIGTGGLGKLFF. The CDR3 coding sequence is TGCGCCAGCAGCATTGGGACAGGGGGTTTAGGAAAACTGTTTTTT. The gene calls are TRBV5-1 and TRBJ1-4, with 11 nucleotides matching TRBD1. V trimming: 4 bases; J trimming: 10 bases; junction bases outside the gene matches: 9. CDR1 and CDR2 (germline): SGHRS, YFSETQ. The CDR3 is made up of 15 amino acids. The entire variable domain, with the rest obtained from reference TRBV5-1 and TRBJ1-4, is as follows: KAGVTQTPRYLIKTRGQQVTLSCSPISGHRSVSWYQQTPGQGLQFLFEYFSETQRNKGNFPGRFSGRQFSNSRSEMNVSTLELGDSALYLCASSIGTGGLGKLFFGSGTQLSVL.

This clonotype was counted a few times. The rearrangement joins TRBV20-1 to TRBJ2-3, with no clear D. There are 15 residues in the CDR3. V shed 1 base and J shed 3 bases, with 14 bases lying between them. CDR1 is DFQATT and CDR2 is SNEGSKA in the germline V gene (reference sequence). The chain's CDR3 is CSARVGNYITDTQYF. In nucleotides, the CDR3 is TGCAGTGCTAGAGTCGGCAATTACATTACAGATACGCAGTATTTT.

This clonotype was detected only a few times. The genes are TRBV30 and TRBJ2-2; D gene unclear. V shed 3 bases and J shed 7 bases, with 9 bases lying between them. This CDR3 is built from 12 residues. Germline lookup yields CDR1 GTSNPN and CDR2 SVGIG (reference sequence). CDR3 protein: CAWSPVIGELFF. In DNA, the CDR3 is TGTGCCTGGAGCCCGGTGATCGGGGAGCTGTTTTTT. Together with reference TRBV30 and TRBJ2-2, the CDR3 gives the full variable domain: SQTIHQWPATLVQPVGSPLSLECTVEGTSNPNLYWYRQAAGRGLQLLFYSVGIGQISSEVPQNLSASRPQDRQFILSSKKLLLSDSGFYLCAWSPVIGELFFGEGSRLTVL.

This rearrangement joins TRBV9 to TRBJ2-5; tentative D call: TRBD2 (5 bases). Germline-derived CDR1 and CDR2 are SGDLS and YYNGEE. There are 13 residues in the CDR3. The germline V and J ends were trimmed by 0 bases and 3 bases, with 6 bases remaining between them. CDR3 sequence (DNA): TGTGCCAGCAGCGTAGAACTAGAAGAGACCCAGTACTTC. It codes for CASSVELEETQYF.

The V and J genes are TRBV28 and TRBJ2-3; 14 positions agree with TRBD2. J lost 7 bases, V lost 4 bases, and 4 bases had no gene match. Per the germline V gene, CDR1 is MDHEN and CDR2 is SYDVKM. This CDR3 region has 15 residues. CDR3 nucleotides: TGTGCCAGCAGTTCAGGGACTAGCGGGGGTAATACGCAGTATTTT. This sequence encodes CASSSGTSGGNTQYF. Combining the CDR3 with reference TRBV28 and TRBJ2-3 gives the whole variable domain DVKVTQSSRYLVKRTGEKVFLECVQDMDHENMFWYRQDPGLGLRLIYFSYDVKMKEKGDIPEGYSVSREKKERFSLILESASTNQTSMYLCASSSGTSGGNTQYFGPGTRLTVL.

CDR3 nucleotide sequence: TGTGCCAGCTCACCCGGGCTAGATTCACCCCTCCACTTT. Protein: CASSPGLDSPLHF. The chain employs TRBV18 and TRBJ1-6; no reliable D call. The CDR3 length is 13 residues. The ends were cut back, 3 bases at V and 8 bases at J, with 8 bases in the middle. In germline, CDR1 is KGHSH, CDR2 LQKENI.

A few counts support this clonotype. The chain uses TRBV11-2 and TRBJ1-2; TRBD1 might be the D (5 bases). Per the germline V gene, CDR1 is SGHAT and CDR2 is FQNNGV. This CDR3 contains 15 residues. Trimming shortened V by 6 bases and J by 4 bases, and 18 bases separated the two germline ends. CDR3 coding DNA: TGTGCCAGCAGGAGCGGAGGGAGGGGCGGCTATGGCTACACCTTC. Residues: CASRSGGRGGYGYTF.

This clonotype was found a few times. The rearrangement links TRBV7-2 to TRBJ1-2; D unclear. V lost 1 base, J lost 6 bases, and 12 bases lay in between. Germline loops: CDR1 SGHTA, CDR2 FQGNSA. This CDR3 is built from 14 residues. For the CDR3, the DNA is TGTGCCAGCAGCTTAGAGGCAGGAGTGGATGGCTACACCTTC. It specifies CASSLEAGVDGYTF.

Ten or more counts support this clonotype. This chain links TRBV6-5 with TRBJ2-3, with no clear D. Trimming pared 5 bases from V and 2 bases from J, leaving 5 bases between. Per germline, CDR1 MNHEY and CDR2 SVGAGI. The CDR3 loop spans 12 amino acids. The CDR3 DNA reads as TGTGCCAGCAGTGGCATCACAGATACGCAGTATTTT. Translating gives CASSGITDTQYF.